The sequence of this T cell receptor beta chain was determined in a study of T-cell memory formation after mild COVID-19 (dated by TCRdb to the early 2020s). About the investigation overall: TCR sequence clusters from the two donors were found to be largely donor specific. T-cell clones expanding and contracting after mild COVID-19 in two donors were tracked by longitudinal TCRalpha and TCRbeta repertoire sequencing. The cohort comprised two young, previously healthy adult volunteers, one female and one male.

TCRdb shows the sequencer as Illumina NovaSeq 6000. TCRalpha and TCRbeta cDNA libraries were built by 5'RACE with constant-segment primers, adding sample barcodes and unique molecular identifiers. Trizol reagent was used to extract RNA from every sample. Libraries were amplified in two PCR steps, with a second sample barcode and Illumina TruSeq adapters added in the second step. Libraries were sequenced on an Illumina NovaSeq with 2 x 150 bp paired-end reads. The original methods were these. Reads were demultiplexed and collapsed into UMI-guided consensus sequences with migec v1.2.7. Using mixcr v2.1.11, UMI consensuses were aligned to TRA and TRB V and J templates and then assembled into clonotypes. Expanded or contracted clonotypes were those called significant by both edgeR and NoisET, with noise models trained on biological replicates. For edgeR calls, the thresholds were a false discovery rate-adjusted p below 0.01 and a log2 fold-change of 1. As an exploratory analysis of dynamics, PCA with hierarchical clustering was applied to max-normalized trajectories of the 1000 most abundant clonotypes. Each responding clone was given a CD4 or CD8 phenotype based on the CD4+ and CD8+ repertoires, which had been sequenced separately. In TCRdb, the public reads were trimmed at Q25 with fastp and aligned with MiXCR, with productive beta chains retained. Entries that share a CDR3 protein sequence are merged under the most common genes and DNA. TCRdb assigned the V and J calls; the authors' analysis was not used. For this sample the table gives about 350,000 distinct CDR3 sequences, of which roughly an eighth were detected only once. In total, the top ten clones hold approximately 21% of the sample.

Ficoll-Paque density gradient centrifugation was the method used to isolate PBMCs. Many counts were recorded for this clonotype. The antigen it recognizes is unknown. No much larger clone exists at a distance of one base, and base qualities are not known. Results and caveats for the whole study, not just this receptor: Clones contracting from day 15 to 85 had balanced CD4/CD8 phenotypes, while a second wave expanding from day 15 to 37 was biased towards CD4+. Some responding clones were detected in pre-infection memory, suggesting pre-existing cross-reactive memory T cells joined the SARS-CoV-2 response. The study included only a couple of mild cases, and larger cohorts that include severe cases with pre-infection samples were judged to be necessary. The second-wave clones that peaked on day 37 were not confirmed to be SARS-CoV-2 specific. Contracting CD4+ clones were located mainly in the CM and EM memory subsets, whereas CD8+ clones were found to be enriched in EMRA.

The clonotype was recovered from a man aged 18 to 30 who had mild COVID-19 (a few samples of this study predate the infection). The sample titles of this study are shuffled in the database, so cell type and time point are left out; the donor was told from shared clones. The sequencing input was PBMCs or a T cell subset sorted from them (not recorded which).

The nucleotide sequence is TGTGCCAGCTGTCGGCAGGGTAGGGGGTATGCAACTAATGAAAAACTGTTTTTT. It encodes CASCRQGRGYATNEKLFF. Rearrangement joined TRBV6-1 to TRBJ1-4; possibly the D gene is TRBD1, per 6 matching bases. V gives up 8 bases and J gives up 0 bases, and the segment between their germline ends measures 22 bases. The germline V gene yields MNHNS for CDR1 and SASEGT for CDR2. Including the terminal cysteine and phenylalanine, the CDR3 comprises 18 residues. The kept DNA is CDR3 alone, 54 bases in frame from the first base.